This T cell receptor (beta chain) was found in a study of T-cell reconstitution after alpha-beta-depleted transplantation in children. This clonotype was counted between two and nine times. Unique molecular identifiers were incorporated when the TCRbeta library was constructed. TCRdb fed the PCR reads into MiXCR, producing one record per CDR3 protein. The sample records hundreds of thousands of distinct CDR3 sequences, 13% being singletons. Germline CDR1 is DFQATT and CDR2 is SNEGSKA (reference sequence). V lost 3 bases, J lost 4 bases, and 16 bases lay in between. The CDR3 has 14 amino acids. This clonotype originated in a male patient between 5 and 17 years old who had a stem cell transplant for acute myeloid leukemia, so the T cells may come from the graft donor. The chain links TRBV20-1 to TRBJ2-7; D is unclear. Sequenced material: PBMCs, mostly from graft donor cells, taken 360 days after TCRalphabeta/CD19-depleted stem cell transplant. In DNA, the CDR3 is TGCAGTGCTAGCACGTATGCCAGAGAGTACGAGCAGTACTTC. Translation gives CSASTYAREYEQYF.